A single sample is the source of the 6 T cell receptor beta chains below, sequenced in a study of control samples from healthy donors and cancer patients. Sequencing used immunoSEQ multiplex PCR; TCRdb keeps in-frame clones, though not all of them. The sample carries some 130,000 clones, about nine tenths recorded once. Source material: blood. The receptors were gathered from a man aged 40-49 years in good health.

A note on this clone: The same CDR3 can be traced to other DNA sequences in this sample. The chain carries TRBV7-9 and TRBJ2-7; no definite D call. CDR3 length equals 13 residues. V lost 1 base, J lost 1 base, and 5 bases lay in between. Germline-derived CDR1 and CDR2 are SEHNR and FQNEAQ (reference sequence). CDR3 residues: CASSLGPSYEQYF. CDR3 coding DNA: TGTGCCAGCAGCTTAGGTCCTTCCTACGAGCAGTACTTC.

The CDR3 spells CASSLGWGLGMNTEAFF. CDR3 coding DNA: TGTGCCAGCAGCTTAGGTTGGGGGCTTGGTATGAACACTGAAGCTTTCTTT. The chain couples TRBV7-2 to TRBJ1-1; D is possibly TRBD1 (6 bases). Per the germline V gene, CDR1 is SGHTA and CDR2 is FQGNSA. This CDR3 has 17 residues. Trimming pared 1 base from V and 0 bases from J, leaving 15 bases between.

The chain has TRBV28 and TRBJ2-2; 7 bases agree with TRBD1. V dropped 5 bases and J dropped 6; count of bases not matched to a gene: 3. Germline V gives CDR1 MDHEN, CDR2 SYDVKM. CDR3 length: 13 residues. Here the CDR3 reads CASSPTGPGELFF. The DNA of the CDR3 is TGTGCCAGCAGTCCGACAGGGCCCGGGGAGCTGTTTTTT.

V and J are TRBV2 and TRBJ2-5; D not resolved. V was cut by 2 bases and J by 9 bases, with 10 bases left in between. In germline, CDR1 is SNHLY, CDR2 FYNNEI. The CDR3 has 12 residues. The CDR3 DNA sequence: TGTGCCAGCAGTGAAACCAAAGTGGCCCAGTACTTC. This translates into CASSETKVAQYF.

The chain joins TRBV5-1 to TRBJ1-1; D perhaps matches TRBD1 (5 bases). The CDR3 has 13 amino acids. The germline V and J ends were trimmed by 1 base and 7 bases, with 11 bases remaining between them. Per germline, CDR1 SGHRS and CDR2 YFSETQ. The CDR3, as DNA: TGCGCCAGCAGCTTGAGGGGCGGGGGTGAAGCTTTCTTT. This gives the protein CASSLRGGGEAFF.

This clone was seen a single time. The chain is built from TRBV21-1 and TRBJ2-4; the listed D gene, TRBD2, was not tested against the DNA. TRBV21-1 is deemed a pseudogene. The CDR3 totals 19 residues. The CDR3 DNA follows: TGTGCCAGCAGCAAAGATCCCCTAGCGGGGGACATAGCCAAAAACATTCAGTACTTC. It codes for CASSKDPLAGDIAKNIQYF.